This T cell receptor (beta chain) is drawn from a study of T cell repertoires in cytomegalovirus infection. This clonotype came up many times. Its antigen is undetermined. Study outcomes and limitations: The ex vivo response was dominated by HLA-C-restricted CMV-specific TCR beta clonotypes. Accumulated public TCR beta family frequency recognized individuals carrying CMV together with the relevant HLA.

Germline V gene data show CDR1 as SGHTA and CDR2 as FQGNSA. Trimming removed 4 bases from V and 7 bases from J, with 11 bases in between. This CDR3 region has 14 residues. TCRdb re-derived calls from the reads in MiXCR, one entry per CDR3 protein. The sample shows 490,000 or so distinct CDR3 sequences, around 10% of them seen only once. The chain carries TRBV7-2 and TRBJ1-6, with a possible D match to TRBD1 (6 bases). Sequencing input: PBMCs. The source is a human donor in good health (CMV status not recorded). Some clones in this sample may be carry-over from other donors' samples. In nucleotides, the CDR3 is TGTGCCAGCAGCTCTGGGACATACAATTCACCCCTCCACTTT. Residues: CASSSGTYNSPLHF.